The T cell receptor beta chain described here comes from a study of T cell responses to AZD1222 COVID-19 vaccine. In its sample, this clone was seen a few times. Repertoires were generated with immunoSEQ multiplex PCR, while TCRdb's copy carries only in-frame clones and drops some. Seen here are tens of thousands of clones, 85% to 90% observed once, and the top ten hold about 5%. Germline V gene sequence: CDR1 GTSNPN, CDR2 SVGIG (reference sequence). V lost 1 base and J 3 bases, leaving 12 bases between the germline ends. The length of the CDR3 is 14 residues. This chain uses TRBV30 with TRBJ1-2; D unresolved. The specimen comprised peripheral blood, sampled 28 days after the second AZD1222 dose. The receptor was derived from an adult who received the AZD1222 COVID-19 vaccine. This CDR3 reads CAWSAWTDYYGYTF. For the CDR3, the DNA is TGTGCCTGGAGTGCTTGGACGGACTACTATGGCTACACCTTC.